This T cell receptor (beta chain) was obtained from a study of cytomegalovirus exposure and HLA in healthy donors. As for this clone: Its antigen is not known.

The CDR3 loop spans 15 amino acids. Germline V lookup: CDR1 SGHRS, CDR2 YFSETQ. Trimming left V 0 bases short and J 0 bases short, with 6 bases between. Study-wide points: First-cohort TCR clusters were later found to tend to co-occur in the 120 or so validation repertoires. The majority of TCR sequences were rare, yet some public TCRs appeared in many donors.

The repertoire was sequenced with immunoSEQ multiplex PCR; TCRdb's copy has only in-frame clones and lacks some. The sample consists of roughly 150,000 clones, 88% of them appearing once. The chain couples TRBV5-1 to TRBJ2-2; D ambiguous. This clonotype was obtained from a man aged 18 to 30 in good health and CMV-seronegative. The specimen was PBMCs. CDR3 loop: CASSLAASNTGELFF. The DNA of the CDR3 is TGCGCCAGCAGCTTGGCCGCGTCGAACACCGGGGAGCTGTTTTTT.